Listed here are 4 T cell receptor beta chains from one sample, sequenced in a study of CD8 T cells in Susac syndrome. RNA totalling 0.5 to 1 ug underwent reverse transcription with random hexamers. TCRdb redid the calling of the immunoSEQ multiplex PCR reads with MiXCR, one entry per CDR3 protein. The sample yields about 84,000 distinct CDR3 sequences, around 96% seen once. The specimen sequenced was CD8+ T cells from PBMCs. The source is a human donor with Susac syndrome.

The chain joins TRBV7-9 to TRBJ2-7; 7 bases map to TRBD1. The CDR3 length is 15 residues. Germline loops: CDR1 SEHNR, CDR2 FQNEAQ (reference sequence). J gave up 4 bases and V 4 bases, and 10 bases lay outside the gene matches. This CDR3 reads CASSWTGTEIYEQYF. The CDR3 DNA is TGTGCCAGCAGCTGGACCGGGACAGAAATATACGAGCAGTACTTC.

This chain links TRBV30 with TRBJ2-6; D may correspond to TRBD1 or TRBD2 (6 bases each). The V end lost 6 bases, the J end lost 0 bases, and 15 bases lay between the germline ends. Germline CDR1 is GTSNPN and CDR2 is SVGIG (reference sequence). The CDR3 contains 16 residues. CDR3 protein: CACPRGRLSGANVLTF. The CDR3 bases are TGTGCCTGCCCCCGGGGGCGCCTCTCTGGGGCCAACGTCCTGACTTTC. Drawing the rest from reference TRBV30 and TRBJ2-6, the complete variable domain is SQTIHQWPATLVQPVGSPLSLECTVEGTSNPNLYWYRQAAGRGLQLLFYSVGIGQISSEVPQNLSASRPQDRQFILSSKKLLLSDSGFYLCACPRGRLSGANVLTFGAGSRLTVL.

The gene calls are TRBV9 and TRBJ1-1, with 7 nucleotides matching TRBD1. The CDR3 consists of 15 residues. CDR1 is SGDLS and CDR2 is YYNGEE in the germline V gene. J gave up 5 bases and V 0 bases, and 7 bases lay outside the gene matches. The CDR3 is CASSVGRGRWTEAFF. The CDR3 bases are TGTGCCAGCAGCGTAGGAAGGGGGCGTTGGACTGAAGCTTTCTTT.

The chain has TRBV5-1 and TRBJ1-2, with 8 bases identical to TRBD1. Germline V gene sequence: CDR1 SGHRS, CDR2 YFSETQ. This CDR3 comprises 15 residues. The V segment lost 4 bases and the J segment 3 bases; nucleotides outside the gene matches: 8. The CDR3 nucleotides are TGCGCCAGCAGCCCATCCGGACAGGGAGACTATGGCTACACCTTC. This gives the protein CASSPSGQGDYGYTF.